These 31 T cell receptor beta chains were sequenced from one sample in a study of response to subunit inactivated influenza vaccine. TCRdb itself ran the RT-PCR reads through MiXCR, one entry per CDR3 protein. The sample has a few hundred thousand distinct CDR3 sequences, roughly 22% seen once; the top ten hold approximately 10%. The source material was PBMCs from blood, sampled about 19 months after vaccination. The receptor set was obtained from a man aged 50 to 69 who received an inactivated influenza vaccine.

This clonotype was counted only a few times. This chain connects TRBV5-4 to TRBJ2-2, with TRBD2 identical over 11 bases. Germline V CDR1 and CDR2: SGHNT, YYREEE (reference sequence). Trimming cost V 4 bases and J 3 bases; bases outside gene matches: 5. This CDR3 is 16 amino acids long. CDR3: CASSQLAGAHTGELFF. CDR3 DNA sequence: TGTGCCAGCAGCCAACTAGCGGGGGCACACACCGGGGAGCTGTTTTTT.

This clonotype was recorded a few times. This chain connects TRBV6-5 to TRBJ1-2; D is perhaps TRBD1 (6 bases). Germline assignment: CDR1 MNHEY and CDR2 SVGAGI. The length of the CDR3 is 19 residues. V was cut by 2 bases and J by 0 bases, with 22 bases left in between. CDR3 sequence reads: CASSYATRGQPNSNYGYTF. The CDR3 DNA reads TGTGCCAGCAGTTACGCAACCCGTGGACAGCCCAATTCTAACTATGGCTACACCTTC.

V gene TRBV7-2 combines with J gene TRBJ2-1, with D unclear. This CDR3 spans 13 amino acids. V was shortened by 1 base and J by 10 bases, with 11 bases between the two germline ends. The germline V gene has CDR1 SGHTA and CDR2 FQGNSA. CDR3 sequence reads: CASSLGLGGEQFF. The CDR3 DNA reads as TGTGCCAGCAGCTTAGGTCTAGGTGGGGAGCAGTTCTTC.

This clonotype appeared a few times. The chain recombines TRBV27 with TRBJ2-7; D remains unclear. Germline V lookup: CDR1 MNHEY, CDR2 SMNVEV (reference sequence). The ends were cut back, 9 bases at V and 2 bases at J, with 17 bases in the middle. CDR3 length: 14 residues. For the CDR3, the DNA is TGTGCCAGTAGCCGCGGTCCGAACACCTACGAGCAGTACTTC. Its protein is CASSRGPNTYEQYF.

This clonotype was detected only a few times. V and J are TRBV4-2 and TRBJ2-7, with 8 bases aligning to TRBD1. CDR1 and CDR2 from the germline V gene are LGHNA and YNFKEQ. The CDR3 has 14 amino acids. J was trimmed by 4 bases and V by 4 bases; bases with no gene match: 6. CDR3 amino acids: CASSPPGQVYEQYF. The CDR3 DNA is TGTGCCAGCAGCCCACCGGGACAGGTGTACGAGCAGTACTTC.

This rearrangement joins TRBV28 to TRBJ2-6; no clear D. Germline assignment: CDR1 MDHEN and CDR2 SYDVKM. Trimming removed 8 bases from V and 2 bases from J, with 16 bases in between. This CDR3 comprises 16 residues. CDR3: CASLSPDLPGANVLTF. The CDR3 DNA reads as TGTGCCAGCCTAAGCCCGGATCTGCCTGGGGCCAACGTCCTGACTTTC.

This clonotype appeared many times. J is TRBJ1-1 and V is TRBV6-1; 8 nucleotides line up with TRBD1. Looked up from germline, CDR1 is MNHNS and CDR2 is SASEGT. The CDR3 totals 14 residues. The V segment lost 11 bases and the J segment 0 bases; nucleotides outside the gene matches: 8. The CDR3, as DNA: TGTGCCGCGACAGGGGTGCGGATGAACACTGAAGCTTTCTTT. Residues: CAATGVRMNTEAFF.

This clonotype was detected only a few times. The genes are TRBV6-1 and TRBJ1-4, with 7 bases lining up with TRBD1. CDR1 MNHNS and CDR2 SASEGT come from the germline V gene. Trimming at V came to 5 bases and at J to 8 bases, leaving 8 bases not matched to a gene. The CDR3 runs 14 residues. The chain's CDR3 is CASSQGVVREKLFF. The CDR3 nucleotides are TGTGCCAGCAGTCAGGGGGTAGTTCGGGAAAAACTGTTTTTT.

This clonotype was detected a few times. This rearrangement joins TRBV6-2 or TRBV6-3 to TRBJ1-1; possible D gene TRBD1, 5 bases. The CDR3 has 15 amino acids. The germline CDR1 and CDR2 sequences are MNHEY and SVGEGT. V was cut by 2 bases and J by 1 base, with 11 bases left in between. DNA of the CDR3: TGTGCCAGCAGTTACCGGACATCAGAGAACACTGAAGCTTTCTTT. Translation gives CASSYRTSENTEAFF.

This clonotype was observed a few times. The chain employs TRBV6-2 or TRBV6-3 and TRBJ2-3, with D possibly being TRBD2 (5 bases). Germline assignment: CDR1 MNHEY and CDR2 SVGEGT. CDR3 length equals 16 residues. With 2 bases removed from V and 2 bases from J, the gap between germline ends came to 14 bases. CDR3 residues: CASSYPTEGLTDTQYF. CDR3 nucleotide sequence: TGTGCCAGCAGTTACCCTACCGAAGGACTCACAGATACGCAGTATTTT.

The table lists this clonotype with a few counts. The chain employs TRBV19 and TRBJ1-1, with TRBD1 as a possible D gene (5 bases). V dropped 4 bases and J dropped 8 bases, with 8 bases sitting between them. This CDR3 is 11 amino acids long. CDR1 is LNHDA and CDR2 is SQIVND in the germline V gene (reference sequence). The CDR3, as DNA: TGTGCCAGTAGTACTAGACAGGAAGCTTTCTTT. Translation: CASSTRQEAFF.

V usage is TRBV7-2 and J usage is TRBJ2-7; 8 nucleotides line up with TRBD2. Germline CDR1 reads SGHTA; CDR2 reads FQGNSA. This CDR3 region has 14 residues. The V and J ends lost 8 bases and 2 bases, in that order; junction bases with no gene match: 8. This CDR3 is CASRETSVTYEQYF. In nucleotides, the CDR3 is TGTGCCAGCCGGGAGACTAGCGTTACCTACGAGCAGTACTTC.

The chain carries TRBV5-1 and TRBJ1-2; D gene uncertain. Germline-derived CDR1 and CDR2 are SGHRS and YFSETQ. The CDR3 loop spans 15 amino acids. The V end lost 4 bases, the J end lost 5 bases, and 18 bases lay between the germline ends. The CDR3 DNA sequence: TGCGCCAGCAGCGCAGCGACGGTCCCCTCTTATGGCTACACCTTC. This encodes CASSAATVPSYGYTF.

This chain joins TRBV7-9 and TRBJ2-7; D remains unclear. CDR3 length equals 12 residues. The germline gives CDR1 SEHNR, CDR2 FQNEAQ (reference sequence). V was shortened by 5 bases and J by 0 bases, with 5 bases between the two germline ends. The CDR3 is CASSISSYEQYF. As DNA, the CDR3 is TGTGCCAGCAGCATCTCCTCCTACGAGCAGTACTTC.

As DNA, the CDR3 is TGTGCCAGCTCACCAGTCAAGAACACTGAAGCTTTCTTT. As protein: CASSPVKNTEAFF. The chain is built from TRBV18 and TRBJ1-1; D is unresolved. The CDR3 consists of 13 residues. Trimming took off 2 bases at V and 1 base at J, with 5 bases between the two ends. The germline gives CDR1 KGHSH, CDR2 LQKENI. The variable domain in full, completed from reference TRBV18 and TRBJ1-1, reads NAGVMQNPRHLVRRRGQEARLRCSPMKGHSHVYWYRQLPEEGLKFMVYLQKENIIDESGMPKERFSAEFPKEGPSILRIQQVVRGDSAAYFCASSPVKNTEAFFGQGTRLTVV.

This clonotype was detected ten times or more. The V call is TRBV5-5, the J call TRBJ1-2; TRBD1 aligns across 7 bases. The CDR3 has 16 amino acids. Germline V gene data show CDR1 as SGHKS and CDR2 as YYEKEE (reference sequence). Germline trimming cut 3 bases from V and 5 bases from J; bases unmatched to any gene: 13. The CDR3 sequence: CASSSEPGQIFYGYTF. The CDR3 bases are TGTGCCAGCAGCTCCGAGCCGGGACAGATCTTTTATGGCTACACCTTC.

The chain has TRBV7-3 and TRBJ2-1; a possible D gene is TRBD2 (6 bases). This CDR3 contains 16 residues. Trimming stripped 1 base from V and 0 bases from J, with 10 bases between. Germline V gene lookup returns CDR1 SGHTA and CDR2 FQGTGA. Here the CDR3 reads CASSLKGLSSYNEQFF. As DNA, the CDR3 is TGTGCCAGCAGCTTAAAGGGACTCAGCTCCTACAATGAGCAGTTCTTC.

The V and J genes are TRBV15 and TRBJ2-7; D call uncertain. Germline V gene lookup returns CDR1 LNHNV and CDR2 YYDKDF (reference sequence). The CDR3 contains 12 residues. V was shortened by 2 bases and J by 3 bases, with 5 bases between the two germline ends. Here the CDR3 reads CATSRQDYEQYF. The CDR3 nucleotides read TGTGCCACCAGCAGACAGGACTACGAGCAGTACTTC. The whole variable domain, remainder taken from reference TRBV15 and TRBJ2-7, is DAMVIQNPRYQVTQFGKPVTLSCSQTLNHNVMYWYQQKSSQAPKLLFHYYDKDFNNEADTPDNFQSRRPNTSFCFLDIRSPGLGDTAMYLCATSRQDYEQYFGPGTRLTVT.

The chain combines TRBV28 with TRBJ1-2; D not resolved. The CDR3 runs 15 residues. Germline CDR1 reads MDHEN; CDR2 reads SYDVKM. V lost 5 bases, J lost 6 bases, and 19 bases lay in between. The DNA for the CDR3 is TGTGCCAGCAGTGGGAATCGGGTGATTGTGCATGGCTACACCTTC. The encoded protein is CASSGNRVIVHGYTF.

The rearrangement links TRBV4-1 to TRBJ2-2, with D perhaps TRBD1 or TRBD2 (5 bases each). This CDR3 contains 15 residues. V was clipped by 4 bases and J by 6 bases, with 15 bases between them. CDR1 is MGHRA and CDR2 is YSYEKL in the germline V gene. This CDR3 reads CASSPGRMRSGELFF. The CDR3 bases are TGCGCCAGCAGCCCGGGACGGATGAGGTCCGGGGAGCTGTTTTTT.

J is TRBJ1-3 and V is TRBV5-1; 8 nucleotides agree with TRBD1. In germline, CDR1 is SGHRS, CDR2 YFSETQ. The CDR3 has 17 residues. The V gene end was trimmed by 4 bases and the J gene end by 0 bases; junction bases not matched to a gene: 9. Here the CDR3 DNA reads TGCGCCAGCAGCCCCGAACCGACAGGGGTCTCTGGAAACACCATATATTTT. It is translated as CASSPEPTGVSGNTIYF.

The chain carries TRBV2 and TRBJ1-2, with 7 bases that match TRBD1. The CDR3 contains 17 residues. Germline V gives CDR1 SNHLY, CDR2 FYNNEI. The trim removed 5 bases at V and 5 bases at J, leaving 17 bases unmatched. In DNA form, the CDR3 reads TGTGCCAGCAGTTCAGGGGGGAGCCGCGTTAACTATTATGGCTACACCTTC. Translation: CASSSGGSRVNYYGYTF. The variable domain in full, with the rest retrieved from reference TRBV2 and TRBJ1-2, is EPEVTQTPSHQVTQMGQEVILRCVPISNHLYFYWYRQILGQKVEFLVSFYNNEISEKSEIFDDQFSVERPDGSNFTLKIRSTKLEDSAMYFCASSSGGSRVNYYGYTFGSGTRLTVV.

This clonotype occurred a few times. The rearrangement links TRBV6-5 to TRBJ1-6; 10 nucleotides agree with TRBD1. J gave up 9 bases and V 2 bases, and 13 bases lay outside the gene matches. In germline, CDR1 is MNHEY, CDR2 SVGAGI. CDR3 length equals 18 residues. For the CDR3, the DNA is TGTGCCAGCAGTTACCGACAGAGACAGGGGGCGCCTGGTTCACCCCTCCACTTT. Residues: CASSYRQRQGAPGSPLHF.

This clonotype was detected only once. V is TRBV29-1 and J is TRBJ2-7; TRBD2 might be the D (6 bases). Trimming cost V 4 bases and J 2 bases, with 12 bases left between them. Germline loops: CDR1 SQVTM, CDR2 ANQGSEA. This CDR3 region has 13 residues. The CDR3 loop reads CSVGTTSTYEQYF. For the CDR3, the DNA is TGCAGCGTTGGGACTACTTCGACCTACGAGCAGTACTTC.

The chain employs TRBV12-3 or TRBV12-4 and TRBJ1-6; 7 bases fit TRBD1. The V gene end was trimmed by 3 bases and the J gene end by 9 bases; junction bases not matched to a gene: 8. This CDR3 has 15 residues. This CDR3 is CASSLEGRGSSPLHF. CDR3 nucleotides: TGTGCCAGCAGTTTGGAGGGCAGGGGGAGTTCACCCCTCCACTTT.

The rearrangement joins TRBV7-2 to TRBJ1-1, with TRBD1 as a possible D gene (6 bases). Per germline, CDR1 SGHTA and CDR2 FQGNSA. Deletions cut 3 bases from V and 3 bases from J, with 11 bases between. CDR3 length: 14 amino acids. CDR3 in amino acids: CASSFTGRDTEAFF. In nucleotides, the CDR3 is TGTGCCAGCAGCTTTACAGGGAGGGACACTGAAGCTTTCTTT.

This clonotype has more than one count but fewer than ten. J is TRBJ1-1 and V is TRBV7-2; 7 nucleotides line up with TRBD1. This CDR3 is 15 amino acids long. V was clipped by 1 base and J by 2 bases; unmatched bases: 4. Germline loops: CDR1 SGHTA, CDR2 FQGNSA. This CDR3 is CASSLVGGGNTEAFF. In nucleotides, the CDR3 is TGTGCCAGCAGCTTAGTAGGGGGCGGTAACACTGAAGCTTTCTTT.

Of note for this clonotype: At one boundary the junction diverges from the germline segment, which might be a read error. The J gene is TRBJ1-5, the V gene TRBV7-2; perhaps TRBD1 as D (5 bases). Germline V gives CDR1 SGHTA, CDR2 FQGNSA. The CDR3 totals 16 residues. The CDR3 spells CASSLEPGRSNQAQHF. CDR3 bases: TGTGCCAGCAGCTTAGAACCGGGACGGAGCAATCAGGCCCAGCATTTT.

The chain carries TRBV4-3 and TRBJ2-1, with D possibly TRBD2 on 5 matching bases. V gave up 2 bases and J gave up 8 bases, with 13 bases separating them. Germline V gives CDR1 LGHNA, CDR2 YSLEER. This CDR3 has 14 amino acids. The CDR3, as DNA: TGCGCCAGCAGCCAACGACCTAGCATTGATGAGCAGTTCTTC. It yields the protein CASSQRPSIDEQFF.

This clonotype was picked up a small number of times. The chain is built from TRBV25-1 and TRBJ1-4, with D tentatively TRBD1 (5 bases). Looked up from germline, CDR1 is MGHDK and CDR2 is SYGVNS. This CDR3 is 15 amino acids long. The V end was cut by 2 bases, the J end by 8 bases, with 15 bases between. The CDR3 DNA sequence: TGTGCCAGCAGTGAAGTCCAGGGCGGTAGGGAAAAACTGTTTTTT. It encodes CASSEVQGGREKLFF.

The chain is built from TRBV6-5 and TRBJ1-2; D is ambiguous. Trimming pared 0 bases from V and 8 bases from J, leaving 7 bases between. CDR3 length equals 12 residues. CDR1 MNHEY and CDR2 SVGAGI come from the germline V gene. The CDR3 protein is CASSYSTEGYTF. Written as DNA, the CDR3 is TGTGCCAGCAGTTACTCGACGGAAGGCTACACCTTC.